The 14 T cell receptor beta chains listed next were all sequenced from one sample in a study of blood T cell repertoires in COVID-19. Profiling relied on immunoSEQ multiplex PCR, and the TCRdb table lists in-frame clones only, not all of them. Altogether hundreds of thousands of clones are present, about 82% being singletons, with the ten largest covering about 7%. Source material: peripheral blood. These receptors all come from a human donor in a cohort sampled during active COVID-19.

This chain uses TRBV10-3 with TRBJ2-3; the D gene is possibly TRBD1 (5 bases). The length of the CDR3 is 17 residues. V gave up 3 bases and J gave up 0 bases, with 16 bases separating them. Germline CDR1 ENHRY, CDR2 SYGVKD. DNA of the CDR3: TGTGCCATCAGTGACCCCTCGACAGTGTATAGCACAGATACGCAGTATTTT. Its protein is CAISDPSTVYSTDTQYF.

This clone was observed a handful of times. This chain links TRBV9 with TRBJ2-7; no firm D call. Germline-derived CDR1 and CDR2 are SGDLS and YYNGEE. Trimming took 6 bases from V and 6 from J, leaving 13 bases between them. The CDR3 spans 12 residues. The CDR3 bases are TGTGCCAGCAAAAGCGCTTCTGGCGAGCAGTACTTC. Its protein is CASKSASGEQYF.

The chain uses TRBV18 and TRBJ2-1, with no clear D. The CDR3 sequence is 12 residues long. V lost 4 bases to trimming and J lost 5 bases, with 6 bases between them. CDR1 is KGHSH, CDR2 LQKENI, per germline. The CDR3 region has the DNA TGTGCCAGCTCACTGCAGGACAATGAGCAGTTCTTC. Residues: CASSLQDNEQFF.

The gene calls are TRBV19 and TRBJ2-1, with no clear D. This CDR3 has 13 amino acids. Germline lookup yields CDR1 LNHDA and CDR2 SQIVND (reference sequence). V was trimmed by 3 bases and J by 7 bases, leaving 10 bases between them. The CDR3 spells CASSILGVNEQFF. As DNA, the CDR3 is TGTGCCAGTAGTATTCTAGGAGTTAATGAGCAGTTCTTC. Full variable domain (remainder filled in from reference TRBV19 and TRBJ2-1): DGGITQSPKYLFRKEGQNVTLSCEQNLNHDAMYWYRQDPGQGLRLIYYSQIVNDFQKGDIAEGYSVSREKKESFPLTVTSAQKNPTAFYLCASSILGVNEQFFGPGTRLTVL.

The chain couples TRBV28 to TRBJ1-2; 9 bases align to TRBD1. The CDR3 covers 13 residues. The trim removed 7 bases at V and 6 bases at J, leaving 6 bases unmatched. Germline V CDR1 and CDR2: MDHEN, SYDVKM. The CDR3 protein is CASTPWTGDGYTF. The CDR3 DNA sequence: TGTGCCAGCACTCCCTGGACAGGGGATGGCTACACCTTC.

The CDR3 DNA sequence: TGTGCCACGGGGGACGCAAGCAACGATGGCTACACCTTC. It specifies CATGDASNDGYTF. This sequence joins TRBV9 and TRBJ1-2, with D tentatively TRBD1 (5 bases). This CDR3 comprises 13 residues. Deletions cut 9 bases from V and 6 bases from J, with 18 bases between. Germline CDR1 is SGDLS and CDR2 is YYNGEE.

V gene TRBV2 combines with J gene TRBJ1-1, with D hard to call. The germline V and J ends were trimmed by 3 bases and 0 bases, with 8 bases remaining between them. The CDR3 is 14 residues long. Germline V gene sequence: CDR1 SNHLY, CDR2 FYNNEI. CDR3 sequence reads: CASSETGMNTEAFF. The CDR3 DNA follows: TGTGCCAGCAGTGAGACGGGGATGAACACTGAAGCTTTCTTT.

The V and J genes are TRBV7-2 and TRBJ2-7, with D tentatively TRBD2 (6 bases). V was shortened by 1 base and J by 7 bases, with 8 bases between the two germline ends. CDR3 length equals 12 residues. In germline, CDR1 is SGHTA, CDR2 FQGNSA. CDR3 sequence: CASSLGGVEQYF. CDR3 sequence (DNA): TGTGCCAGCAGCTTAGGGGGGGTTGAGCAGTACTTC. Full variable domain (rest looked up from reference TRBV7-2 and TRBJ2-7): GAGVSQSPSNKVTEKGKDVELRCDPISGHTALYWYRQSLGQGLEFLIYFQGNSAPDKSGLPSDRFSAERTGGSVSTLTIQRTQQEDSAVYLCASSLGGVEQYFGPGTRLTVT.

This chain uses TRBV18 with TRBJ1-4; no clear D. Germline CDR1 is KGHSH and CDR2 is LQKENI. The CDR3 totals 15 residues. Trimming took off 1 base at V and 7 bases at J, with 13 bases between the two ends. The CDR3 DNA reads TGTGCCAGCTCACCACGGAGGGCTGATGGTGAAAAACTGTTTTTT. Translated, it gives CASSPRRADGEKLFF. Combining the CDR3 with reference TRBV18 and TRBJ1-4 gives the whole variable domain NAGVMQNPRHLVRRRGQEARLRCSPMKGHSHVYWYRQLPEEGLKFMVYLQKENIIDESGMPKERFSAEFPKEGPSILRIQQVVRGDSAAYFCASSPRRADGEKLFFGSGTQLSVL.

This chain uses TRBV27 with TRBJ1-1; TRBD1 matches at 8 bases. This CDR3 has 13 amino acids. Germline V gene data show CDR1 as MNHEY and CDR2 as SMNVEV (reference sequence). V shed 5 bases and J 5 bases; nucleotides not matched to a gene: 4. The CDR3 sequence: CASSPWDRTEAFF. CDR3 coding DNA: TGTGCCAGCAGTCCATGGGACAGGACTGAAGCTTTCTTT.

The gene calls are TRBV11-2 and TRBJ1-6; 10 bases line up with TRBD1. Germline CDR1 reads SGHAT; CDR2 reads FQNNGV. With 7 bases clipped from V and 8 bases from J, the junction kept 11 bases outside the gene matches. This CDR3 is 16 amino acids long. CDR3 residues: CASTLLDRGLDSPLHF. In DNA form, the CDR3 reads TGTGCCAGCACCCTACTAGACAGGGGGCTGGATTCACCCCTCCACTTT. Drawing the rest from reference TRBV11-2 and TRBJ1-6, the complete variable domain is EAGVAQSPRYKIIEKRQSVAFWCNPISGHATLYWYQQILGQGPKLLIQFQNNGVVDDSQLPKDRFSAERLKGVDSTLKIQPAKLEDSAVYLCASTLLDRGLDSPLHFGNGTRLTVT.

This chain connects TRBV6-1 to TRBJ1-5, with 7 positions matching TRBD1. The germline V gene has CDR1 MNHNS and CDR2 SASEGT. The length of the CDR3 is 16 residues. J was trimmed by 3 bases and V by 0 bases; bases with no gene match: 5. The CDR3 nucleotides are TGTGCCAGCAGTGAAGCCCACAGGGGCGTCAATCAGCCCCAGCATTTT. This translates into CASSEAHRGVNQPQHF.

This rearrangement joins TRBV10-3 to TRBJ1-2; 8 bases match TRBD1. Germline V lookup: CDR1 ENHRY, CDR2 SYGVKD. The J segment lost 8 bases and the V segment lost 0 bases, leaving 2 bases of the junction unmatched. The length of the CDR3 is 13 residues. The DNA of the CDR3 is TGTGCCATCAGTGAGTCGACAGGGGAAGGCTACACCTTC. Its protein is CAISESTGEGYTF.

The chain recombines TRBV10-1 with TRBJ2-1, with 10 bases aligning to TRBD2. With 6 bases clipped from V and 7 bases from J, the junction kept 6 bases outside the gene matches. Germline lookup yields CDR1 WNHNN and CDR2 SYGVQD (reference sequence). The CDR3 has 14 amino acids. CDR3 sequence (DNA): TGCGCCAGCAGCGGTAGCGGGGGGCTTAATGAGCAGTTCTTC. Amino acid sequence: CASSGSGGLNEQFF.